This T cell receptor beta chain was found in a study of cytomegalovirus exposure and HLA in healthy donors. This CDR3 contains 15 residues. The V gene's germline CDR1 is MNHEY and CDR2 SMNVEV (reference sequence). The J segment lost 7 bases and the V segment lost 6 bases, leaving 8 bases of the junction unmatched. The study ran its PCR with 60 Vbeta and 13 Jbeta primers. Using immunoSEQ multiplex PCR, the repertoire was profiled, and TCRdb retains in-frame clones only, with some absent. The sample contains some 130,000 clones, roughly 85% of which appear only once. The chain joins TRBV27 to TRBJ2-1; 11 bases align to TRBD2. This clonotype was sampled from a man aged 40-49 years in good health and CMV-seropositive. Sequenced material: PBMCs. CDR3 region: CASRILAGVSNEQFF. The CDR3 DNA sequence: TGTGCCAGCAGGATACTAGCGGGAGTTTCGAATGAGCAGTTCTTC.